The clone carrying this T cell receptor (beta chain) was recorded only once. TCRdb analysed the reads with MiXCR anew, one entry per CDR3 protein. This table holds around 740,000 distinct CDR3 sequences, less than 40% found once. Germline assignment: CDR1 SGHTA and CDR2 FQGNSA. The CDR3 extends over 18 amino acids. The trim removed 2 bases at V and 5 bases at J, leaving 10 bases unmatched. This entry belongs to a study of T cell repertoires in cytomegalovirus infection. This chain links TRBV7-2 with TRBJ2-2; 11 bases match TRBD2. The clonotype comes from a human donor in good health (CMV status not recorded). Some clones in this sample may be carry-over from other donors' samples. Sequenced material: PBMCs. The CDR3 loop reads CASSLMASGGFQTGELFF. For the CDR3, the DNA is TGTGCCAGCAGCTTAATGGCTAGCGGGGGGTTCCAAACCGGGGAGCTGTTTTTT.